Shown below are 10 T cell receptor beta chains from a single sample sequenced in a study of T cells in Graves' hyperthyroidism and ophthalmopathy (dated by TCRdb to the late 2010s). Library prep was done by multiplex PCR. Sequencing was carried out with an Illumina HiSeq 2000. TCR beta CDR3 regions were amplified from RNA transcripts. The first round of RT-PCR for the TCR CDR3 was performed with the HTBI primer set and the Qiagen OneStep RT-PCR kit. TCRdb reworked the public reads: Q25 trimming with fastp, MiXCR clone assembly, productive beta chains retained. Rows are unified per CDR3 protein, each entry keeping the most common DNA and genes. The sample profile shows some 760,000 distinct CDR3 sequences; 12% to 15% of them were found once. Of the sample, 10% to 13% is held by the ten largest clones. Sequencing input: blood. The receptors originated from a woman younger than 35 with Graves' hyperthyroidism.

Remarks on this clonotype: A read error may explain this, as a much larger clone is one base away. The chain employs TRBV9 and TRBJ2-1, with TRBD2 matching 12 bases. V shed 4 bases and J 11 bases; nucleotides not matched to a gene: 10. Germline CDR1 is SGDLS and CDR2 is YYNGEE. The CDR3 is 15 residues long. CDR3 residues: CASSPGASGGVKQFF. CDR3 DNA: TGTGCCAGCAGCCCAGGGGCTAGCGGGGGGGTTAAGCAGTTCTTC.

This clonotype was counted at least ten times. The chain links TRBV30 to TRBJ2-5; 8 bases are a match to TRBD2. Germline V gives CDR1 GTSNPN, CDR2 SVGIG (reference sequence). The ends lost 2 bases at V and 7 bases at J; junction bases unmatched: 6. The CDR3 is 13 amino acids. CDR3 sequence reads: CAWSRAGVGTQYF. The CDR3, as DNA: TGTGCCTGGAGTAGAGCGGGAGTTGGGACCCAGTACTTC.

The sample holds a few counts of this clonotype. This CDR3 fails to terminate in the conserved phenylalanine or tryptophan, so it likely reflects a read error. The V call is TRBV6-1, the J call TRBJ1-1; D might be TRBD1 (5 bases). V gave up 3 bases and J gave up 0 bases, with 11 bases separating them. Germline CDR1 MNHNS, CDR2 SASEGT. This CDR3 has 15 amino acids. The CDR3 sequence is CASSDAADMNTEAFL. CDR3 in DNA: TGTGCCAGCAGTGACGCAGCGGACATGAACACTGAAGCTTTCCTT.

The V gene is TRBV4-3, the J gene TRBJ2-1; D ambiguous. Germline V gene data show CDR1 as LGHNA and CDR2 as YSLEER. V gave up 0 bases and J gave up 0 bases, with 9 bases separating them. This CDR3 comprises 16 residues. This chain's CDR3 is CASSQDYASSYNEQFF. CDR3 sequence (DNA): TGCGCCAGCAGCCAAGATTATGCCAGCTCCTACAATGAGCAGTTCTTC.

This chain uses TRBV28 with TRBJ1-3, with 7 bases aligning to TRBD1. CDR1 is MDHEN, CDR2 SYDVKM, per germline. V shed 4 bases, J shed 4 bases, and the junction held 10 bases outside the gene matches. CDR3 length: 16 residues. The CDR3 region is CASSSSITGDGNTIYF. The CDR3 bases are TGTGCCAGCAGTTCGTCCATAACAGGGGACGGAAACACCATATATTTT.

This clonotype was counted many times. The rearrangement joins TRBV11-2 to TRBJ2-5; D gene ambiguous. V lost 5 bases, J lost 3 bases, and 13 bases lay in between. This CDR3 is built from 14 residues. From germline, CDR1 is SGHAT and CDR2 FQNNGV. The DNA for the CDR3 is TGTGCCAGCAGCCTTCGCCCGGTGGAAGAGACCCAGTACTTC. Its translation: CASSLRPVEETQYF.

The chain recombines TRBV6-2 or TRBV6-3 with TRBJ2-7; no definite D call. Germline CDR1 is MNHEY and CDR2 is SVGEGT. The CDR3 is 19 residues long. V was shortened by 2 bases and J by 2 bases, with 25 bases between the two germline ends. The CDR3 DNA follows: TGTGCCAGCAGTTACCCCAGCAAGGGTATCGTTGACCGAACCTACGAGCAGTACTTC. It specifies CASSYPSKGIVDRTYEQYF.

This clonotype was observed a handful of times. It may be a read error: a sequence one base away is much more abundant. The chain employs TRBV30 and TRBJ2-1, with 8 positions matching TRBD2. Looked up from germline, CDR1 is GTSNPN and CDR2 is SVGIG (reference sequence). CDR3 size: 14 residues. Here the CDR3 DNA reads TGTGCCTGGAGTTTTAGCGGGATCGGCGATGAGCAGTCCTTC. As protein: CAWSFSGIGDEQSF.

This clonotype has a count of ten or more. The chain carries TRBV29-1 and TRBJ2-4; TRBD1 aligns across 7 bases. There are 12 residues in the CDR3. V gave up 4 bases and J gave up 5 bases; unmatched junction bases: 2. Germline-derived CDR1 and CDR2 are SQVTM and ANQGSEA. The CDR3 region is CSVGGGENIQYF. The CDR3 bases are TGCAGCGTTGGAGGGGGCGAAAACATTCAGTACTTC. Full variable domain (outside the CDR3, taken from reference TRBV29-1 and TRBJ2-4): SAVISQKPSRDICQRGTSLTIQCQVDSQVTMMFWYRQQPGQSLTLIATANQGSEATYESGFVIDKFPISRPNLTFSTLTVSNMSPEDSSIYLCSVGGGENIQYFGAGTRLSVL.

This clonotype was found many times. The chain employs TRBV7-3 and TRBJ2-1, with a weak D call TRBD2 (6 bases). CDR3 size: 18 residues. V was shortened by 1 base and J by 4 bases, with 20 bases between the two germline ends. Germline CDR1 and CDR2: SGHTA and FQGTGA. CDR3 amino acids: CASSLRSPAGKGYNEQFF. CDR3 bases: TGTGCCAGCAGCTTAAGGAGTCCAGCGGGTAAGGGATACAATGAGCAGTTCTTC.